What follows is one TCR beta chain and its context. V lost 4 bases, J lost 5 bases, and 15 bases lay in between. Per the germline V gene, CDR1 is SGHRS and CDR2 is YFSETQ. The CDR3 consists of 14 residues. The data were taken from a study of blood T cell repertoires in COVID-19. TCRdb's table, derived via immunoSEQ multiplex PCR, lists solely in-frame clones and lacks some. The sample consists of fewer than 200,000 clones, about 87% of them appearing once. The genes are TRBV5-1 and TRBJ2-5; D is possibly TRBD2 (6 bases). Sequenced: peripheral blood. The sequence came from a woman in her 70s with COVID-19, enrolled during active disease. CDR3 region: CASSPQVSGETQYF. CDR3 nucleotide sequence: TGCGCCAGCAGCCCGCAGGTCAGCGGGGAGACCCAGTACTTC.